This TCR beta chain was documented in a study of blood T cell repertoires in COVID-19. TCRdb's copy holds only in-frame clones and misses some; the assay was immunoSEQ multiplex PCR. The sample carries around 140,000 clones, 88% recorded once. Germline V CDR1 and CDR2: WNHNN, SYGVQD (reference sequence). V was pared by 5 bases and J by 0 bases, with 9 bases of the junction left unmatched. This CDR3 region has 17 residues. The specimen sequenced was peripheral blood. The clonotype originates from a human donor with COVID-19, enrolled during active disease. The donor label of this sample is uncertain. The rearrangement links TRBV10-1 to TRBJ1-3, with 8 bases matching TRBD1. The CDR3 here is CASSKPGQVFSGNTIYF. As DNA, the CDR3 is TGCGCCAGCAGTAAACCGGGACAGGTGTTCTCTGGAAACACCATATATTTT.